This T cell receptor (beta chain) was sequenced during a study of T-cell memory formation after mild COVID-19. Germline CDR1 and CDR2: LGHNA and YNFKEQ. The CDR3 has 15 amino acids. The 5'RACE method, run with constant-segment primers, produced TCR alpha and TCR beta cDNA libraries (carrying sample barcodes and UMIs). Each CDR3 protein gets one entry after TCRdb re-called the 5' RACE reads with MiXCR. The sample includes 140,000 or so distinct CDR3 sequences, 6% of them seen just once. There are many counts of this clonotype. The antigen is unknown. One junction end does not reproduce the germline sequence, and a read error may be involved. General study results and limits: Contracting CD8+ clones were enriched in EMRA, CD4+ mainly in CM and EM. The second-wave clones peaking on day 37 were not confirmed as SARS-CoV-2-specific. Clones that shrank (day 15 to 85) were balanced CD4/CD8, whereas later expanders leaned CD4+.

The sample comprised PBMCs or a T cell subset sorted from them (not recorded which). The sequence was obtained from an adult woman who had mild COVID-19 (a few samples of this study predate the infection). Cell type and time point are not known. This chain links TRBV4-2 with TRBJ2-3, with 7 bases matching TRBD2. The CDR3 DNA reads TGTGCCAGCAGCCAAGAACCATCCTTGGGGGAGGGCGTCCATTTT. This codes for CASSQEPSLGEGVHF.